These 32 T cell receptor beta chains originate from one sample sequenced in a study of CD8+ T cells in alopecia areata (dated by TCRdb to between 2018 and 2020). Libraries were prepared through the immunoSEQ multiplex PCR assay. RNA was extracted from all samples and reverse transcribed into cDNA as template for TCR sequencing. TCRdb took over this immuneACCESS table, retaining in-frame rearrangements with V and J assigned. Such tables are incomplete; in checked studies, under half of the missing clones stem from an unresolved V gene, and the remainder is unexplained. The sample contains more than 150,000 clones, 60% to 70% of them found a single time. The top ten constitute 3% to 3.5% of the sample. This specimen's time point label, per the study, means: around 4 weeks on oral tofacitinib. The treatment or condition label corresponds to: oral pan-JAK inhibitor, 5-10 mg twice daily. Here the sequenced sample was CD4+ T cells sorted from blood, taken at week 4, from a patient treated with tofacitinib. Every receptor here comes from a human donor with alopecia areata.

CDR3 residues: CASSWGQGRSYGYTF. The CDR3 DNA reads TGCGCCAGCAGCTGGGGACAGGGACGTTCCTATGGCTACACCTTC. J is TRBJ1-2 and V is TRBV5-1, with 9 positions matching TRBD1. With V trimmed by 3 bases and J by 4 bases, 7 bases remained unmatched. Germline V CDR1 and CDR2: SGHRS, YFSETQ. There are 15 residues in the CDR3. The complete variable domain, with remaining parts taken from reference TRBV5-1 and TRBJ1-2, reads KAGVTQTPRYLIKTRGQQVTLSCSPISGHRSVSWYQQTPGQGLQFLFEYFSETQRNKGNFPGRFSGRQFSNSRSEMNVSTLELGDSALYLCASSWGQGRSYGYTFGSGTRLTVV.

As DNA, the CDR3 is TGTGCCTGGAGTGAGGGTTACATGGAGACCCAGTACTTC. It specifies CAWSEGYMETQYF. The chain joins TRBV30 to TRBJ2-5; D is uncertain. Per the germline V gene, CDR1 is GTSNPN and CDR2 is SVGIG (reference sequence). Trimming pared 1 base from V and 5 bases from J, leaving 11 bases between. The CDR3 is made up of 13 amino acids.

This clone occurred a few times. Other DNA variants within this sample encode the same CDR3. For the CDR3, the DNA is TGTGCCAGCAGCCTGGACAGCTATGGCTACACCTTC. Protein sequence: CASSLDSYGYTF. The V call is TRBV7-2, the J call TRBJ1-2; tentative D call: TRBD1 (6 bases). There are 12 residues in the CDR3. Germline lookup yields CDR1 SGHTA and CDR2 FQGNSA. V dropped 5 bases and J dropped 4 bases, with 8 bases sitting between them.

The chain combines TRBV5-4 with TRBJ2-5, with 8 bases fitting TRBD1. V trimming: 0 bases; J trimming: 5 bases; junction bases outside the gene matches: 6. The germline V gene has CDR1 SGHNT and CDR2 YYREEE (reference sequence). The CDR3 is 15 amino acids. As DNA, the CDR3 is TGTGCCAGCAGCTTGGCCGGACAGGGTAGTGAGACCCAGTACTTC. This translates into CASSLAGQGSETQYF.

The sample holds a few counts of this clone. This chain links TRBV29-1 with TRBJ2-7; D perhaps matches TRBD1 (6 bases). The CDR3 runs 15 residues. V was pared by 6 bases and J by 0 bases, with 18 bases between. Germline V lookup: CDR1 SQVTM, CDR2 ANQGSEA. The CDR3: CSVAISRGSSYEQYF. The CDR3 coding sequence is TGCAGCGTAGCAATCTCCAGGGGAAGCTCCTACGAGCAGTACTTC.

This clone was seen more than once but under ten times. V and J are TRBV10-3 and TRBJ2-6, with no clear D. The CDR3 runs 16 residues. Germline CDR1 is ENHRY and CDR2 is SYGVKD. V dropped 0 bases and J dropped 0 bases, with 6 bases sitting between them. The CDR3 bases are TGTGCCATCAGTGAGTCGGGTTACTCTGGGGCCAACGTCCTGACTTTC. It translates to CAISESGYSGANVLTF.

This clone was seen only once. This rearrangement joins TRBV30 to TRBJ1-6; unclear D gene. The CDR3 runs 15 residues. The V gene's germline CDR1 is GTSNPN and CDR2 SVGIG (reference sequence). V shed 4 bases and J shed 7 bases, with 17 bases lying between them. CDR3 protein: CAWKVEAFANSPLHF. The DNA of the CDR3 is TGTGCCTGGAAGGTTGAGGCCTTTGCGAATTCACCCCTCCACTTT.

This rearrangement joins TRBV20-1 to TRBJ1-2; no reliable D call. Germline CDR1 reads DFQATT; CDR2 reads SNEGSKA (reference sequence). The CDR3 extends over 11 amino acids. V shed 2 bases and J shed 9 bases, with 10 bases lying between them. CDR3 in DNA: TGCAGTGCTAGATACGGGAGGAGCTACACCTTC. Translating it yields CSARYGRSYTF.

The rearrangement joins TRBV2 to TRBJ2-2; D is perhaps TRBD1 (5 bases). Germline loops: CDR1 SNHLY, CDR2 FYNNEI. V lost 3 bases to trimming and J lost 6 bases, with 11 bases between them. This CDR3 region has 14 residues. The CDR3 sequence is CASSETQGPGELFF. The CDR3 nucleotides are TGTGCCAGCAGTGAGACTCAGGGCCCCGGGGAGCTGTTTTTT.

This clone was seen only a few times. The CDR3 DNA reads as TGTGCCTGGAGTGCGTCAGCGAACTATGGCTACACCTTC. Amino acids: CAWSASANYGYTF. The genes are TRBV30 and TRBJ1-2; D unresolved. Germline CDR1 is GTSNPN and CDR2 is SVGIG (reference sequence). With 1 base removed from V and 2 bases from J, the gap between germline ends came to 8 bases. This CDR3 has 13 amino acids. The complete variable domain, with remaining parts taken from reference TRBV30 and TRBJ1-2, reads SQTIHQWPATLVQPVGSPLSLECTVEGTSNPNLYWYRQAAGRGLQLLFYSVGIGQISSEVPQNLSASRPQDRQFILSSKKLLLSDSGFYLCAWSASANYGYTFGSGTRLTVV.

This clone was seen a single time. J is TRBJ2-7 and V is TRBV6-5, with 7 bases identical to TRBD1. Trimming removed 6 bases from V and 6 bases from J; junction bases left unmatched: 11. The length of the CDR3 is 14 residues. Per germline, CDR1 MNHEY and CDR2 SVGAGI. The chain's CDR3 is CASSSRDPGGEQYF. Here the CDR3 DNA reads TGTGCCAGCAGCTCCCGGGACCCAGGGGGCGAGCAGTACTTC.

In regard to this clone: The same CDR3 also results from other DNA sequences found in this sample. The rearrangement links TRBV2 to TRBJ1-1; 7 bases are a match to TRBD1. This CDR3 has 12 amino acids. Germline CDR1 and CDR2: SNHLY and FYNNEI. V trimming: 5 bases; J trimming: 3 bases; junction bases outside the gene matches: 0. CDR3 protein: CASSTGDTEAFF. Here the CDR3 DNA reads TGTGCCAGCAGTACAGGGGACACTGAAGCTTTCTTT. The whole variable domain, remainder taken from reference TRBV2 and TRBJ1-1, is EPEVTQTPSHQVTQMGQEVILRCVPISNHLYFYWYRQILGQKVEFLVSFYNNEISEKSEIFDDQFSVERPDGSNFTLKIRSTKLEDSAMYFCASSTGDTEAFFGQGTRLTVV.

The chain combines TRBV2 with TRBJ2-7; D uncertain. V lost 8 bases and J lost 0, with 8 bases in between. The CDR3 extends over 12 amino acids. Germline CDR1 SNHLY, CDR2 FYNNEI. The CDR3 sequence: CASSLTSYEQYF. Written as DNA, the CDR3 is TGTGCCAGCTCTCTTACCTCCTACGAGCAGTACTTC.

This chain links TRBV29-1 with TRBJ2-7, with D possibly TRBD2 on 5 matching bases. Trimming shortened V by 6 bases and J by 5 bases, and 17 bases separated the two germline ends. Germline V gives CDR1 SQVTM, CDR2 ANQGSEA. This CDR3 has 13 residues. The CDR3 sequence is CSVRGRLKDEQYF. The CDR3 DNA reads as TGCAGCGTCCGAGGGAGATTGAAGGACGAGCAGTACTTC.

This clone was observed a handful of times. The chain has TRBV4-2 and TRBJ2-4; D is uncertain. This CDR3 comprises 14 residues. CDR1 is LGHNA and CDR2 is YNFKEQ in the germline V gene. The germline V and J ends were trimmed by 1 base and 7 bases, with 11 bases remaining between them. The CDR3 nucleotides are TGTGCCAGCAGCCAAGCGGTCAACAAGAACATTCAGTACTTC. Protein product: CASSQAVNKNIQYF.

The V and J genes are TRBV7-8 and TRBJ1-6; 7 bases map to TRBD1. This CDR3 has 16 amino acids. Germline trimming cut 3 bases from V and 11 bases from J; bases unmatched to any gene: 13. The germline V gene has CDR1 SGHVS and CDR2 FQNEAQ. The CDR3 nucleotides are TGTGCCAGCAGCTTTCCTAGCGGGACAGCCGGGGCACCCCTCCACTTT. This codes for CASSFPSGTAGAPLHF. The full variable domain, in which reference TRBV7-8 and TRBJ1-6 provide the parts outside the CDR3, is GAGVSQSPRYKVAKRGQDVALRCDPISGHVSLFWYQQALGQGPEFLTYFQNEAQLDKSGLPSDRFFAERPEGSVSTLKIQRTQQEDSAVYLCASSFPSGTAGAPLHFGNGTRLTVT.

This chain joins TRBV2 and TRBJ2-2; D is perhaps TRBD1 (7 bases). This CDR3 spans 16 amino acids. Germline values: CDR1 SNHLY, CDR2 FYNNEI. Between the trimmed V and J ends, which lost 3 bases and 2 bases, there was a span of 13 bases. The CDR3 DNA follows: TGTGCCAGCAGTGATCGGGGGACAGAAAACACCGGGGAGCTGTTTTTT. Its translation: CASSDRGTENTGELFF.

V is TRBV2 and J is TRBJ1-2; no definite D call. The CDR3 loop spans 11 amino acids. V was pared by 6 bases and J by 2 bases, with 4 bases between. The V gene's germline CDR1 is SNHLY and CDR2 FYNNEI. The CDR3 reads CASRENYGYTF. The CDR3 DNA reads as TGTGCCAGCAGGGAAAACTATGGCTACACCTTC. The full variable domain, in which reference TRBV2 and TRBJ1-2 provide the parts outside the CDR3, is EPEVTQTPSHQVTQMGQEVILRCVPISNHLYFYWYRQILGQKVEFLVSFYNNEISEKSEIFDDQFSVERPDGSNFTLKIRSTKLEDSAMYFCASRENYGYTFGSGTRLTVV.

This clone has a handful of counts. Other nucleotide sequences in the sample specify the same CDR3. This chain joins TRBV18 and TRBJ1-1; D remains ambiguous. The CDR3 runs to 13 residues. V dropped 3 bases and J dropped 3 bases, with 8 bases sitting between them. CDR1 and CDR2 (germline): KGHSH, LQKENI. CDR3 sequence: CASSPLGDTEAFF. In nucleotides, the CDR3 is TGTGCCAGCTCACCGCTAGGAGACACTGAAGCTTTCTTT.

This clone occurred a few times. V and J are TRBV23-1 and TRBJ1-1; perhaps TRBD1 as D (5 bases). TRBV23-1 is classed as an ORF, of uncertain function. The CDR3 spans 14 residues. The V end was cut by 5 bases, the J end by 3 bases, with 13 bases between. The CDR3 nucleotides are TGCGCCAGCAGTTCGGACCCGGGGGACACTGAAGCTTTCTTT. This translates into CASSSDPGDTEAFF.

The chain combines TRBV28 with TRBJ1-1; TRBD1 matches 8 bases. There are 15 residues in the CDR3. Germline V gene data show CDR1 as MDHEN and CDR2 as SYDVKM. J gave up 3 bases and V 2 bases, and 5 bases lay outside the gene matches. The CDR3 DNA reads as TGTGCCAGCAGTTTACTATCACAGGGGGACACTGAAGCTTTCTTT. Translation: CASSLLSQGDTEAFF.

This clone was seen only a few times. V gene TRBV7-2 combines with J gene TRBJ2-2, with D perhaps TRBD1 (6 bases). The V and J ends lost 5 bases and 4 bases respectively, with 14 bases between them. Germline CDR1 SGHTA, CDR2 FQGNSA. This CDR3 is 15 amino acids long. The CDR3 here is CASSPQGPGTGELFF. The CDR3 DNA reads TGTGCCAGCAGCCCCCAGGGGCCGGGCACCGGGGAGCTGTTTTTT.

The gene calls are TRBV6-5 and TRBJ2-3; 9 positions agree with TRBD2. The V gene's germline CDR1 is MNHEY and CDR2 SVGAGI. V lost 6 bases and J lost 1; bases outside the gene matches: 5. The CDR3 covers 15 residues. The CDR3 here is CASRPIAGGTDTQYF. CDR3 DNA: TGTGCCAGCAGACCCATAGCGGGGGGCACAGATACGCAGTATTTT.

This clone has just one count. The V call is TRBV5-1, the J call TRBJ1-2, with D hard to call. The V gene lost 0 bases and the J gene lost 4 bases, with 7 bases spanning the gap. CDR1 SGHRS and CDR2 YFSETQ come from the germline V gene. The CDR3 contains 13 residues. This CDR3 is CASSLEQFYGYTF. In nucleotides, the CDR3 is TGCGCCAGCAGCTTGGAACAGTTCTATGGCTACACCTTC.

This sequence joins TRBV30 and TRBJ2-2; 11 nucleotides align to TRBD1. V shed 6 bases, J shed 5 bases, and the junction held 11 bases outside the gene matches. The CDR3 spans 16 residues. Germline CDR1 is GTSNPN and CDR2 is SVGIG (reference sequence). CDR3 nucleotide sequence: TGTGCCTGCCAACGTTACTGGGACAGGGGGACCGGGGAGCTGTTTTTT. Encoded protein: CACQRYWDRGTGELFF.

This chain uses TRBV30 with TRBJ2-2; D unresolved. V was trimmed by 0 bases and J by 6 bases, leaving 2 bases between them. The CDR3 is made up of 11 amino acids. Germline-derived CDR1 and CDR2 are GTSNPN and SVGIG (reference sequence). CDR3 amino acids: CAWSVAGELFF. The CDR3 DNA follows: TGTGCCTGGAGTGTAGCCGGGGAGCTGTTTTTT. Complete variable domain (other parts from reference TRBV30 and TRBJ2-2): SQTIHQWPATLVQPVGSPLSLECTVEGTSNPNLYWYRQAAGRGLQLLFYSVGIGQISSEVPQNLSASRPQDRQFILSSKKLLLSDSGFYLCAWSVAGELFFGEGSRLTVL.

The V gene is TRBV20-1, the J gene TRBJ2-7; perhaps TRBD2 as D (5 bases). With 5 bases removed from V and 5 bases from J, the gap between germline ends came to 10 bases. In germline, CDR1 is DFQATT, CDR2 SNEGSKA (reference sequence). This CDR3 comprises 11 residues. In DNA form, the CDR3 reads TGCAGTGCTCAGGACTGGGACGAGCAGTACTTC. This translates into CSAQDWDEQYF.

The rearrangement links TRBV5-4 to TRBJ2-1; 7 nucleotides match TRBD1. The CDR3 is made up of 16 amino acids. V lost 3 bases, J lost 3 bases, and 9 bases stayed unmatched. Germline CDR1 reads SGHNT; CDR2 reads YYREEE (reference sequence). Here the CDR3 reads CASSSTGARSYNEQFF. CDR3 sequence (DNA): TGTGCCAGCAGCTCTACAGGGGCCAGGAGCTACAATGAGCAGTTCTTC.

V is TRBV4-1 and J is TRBJ1-6; D possibly corresponds to TRBD1 (5 bases). V was shortened by 3 bases and J by 9 bases, with 12 bases between the two germline ends. Germline-derived CDR1 and CDR2 are MGHRA and YSYEKL. The CDR3 extends over 14 amino acids. Here the CDR3 reads CASSQYRTRSPLHF. The CDR3 nucleotides read TGCGCCAGCAGCCAGTACCGGACACGTTCACCCCTCCACTTT.

CDR3 coding DNA: TGTGCCAGCAGTTCCCCGGCAGGGGCGCAGGGCTACACCTTC. As protein: CASSSPAGAQGYTF. The chain is built from TRBV6-5 and TRBJ1-2; tentative D call: TRBD1 (6 bases). The germline CDR1 and CDR2 sequences are MNHEY and SVGAGI. This CDR3 comprises 14 residues. V was trimmed by 4 bases and J by 8 bases, leaving 17 bases between them.

CDR3 bases: TGTGCCAGCAGCTCCCCGGGGGGAGAAAAACTGTTTTTT. This gives the protein CASSSPGGEKLFF. The genes are TRBV9 and TRBJ1-4; D is possibly TRBD1 (5 bases). Germline-derived CDR1 and CDR2 are SGDLS and YYNGEE. The V and J ends lost 4 bases and 8 bases respectively, with 12 bases between them. This CDR3 is 13 amino acids long. Full variable domain (outside the CDR3, taken from reference TRBV9 and TRBJ1-4): DSGVTQTPKHLITATGQRVTLRCSPRSGDLSVYWYQQSLDQGLQFLIQYYNGEERAKGNILERFSAQQFPDLHSELNLSSLELGDSALYFCASSSPGGEKLFFGSGTQLSVL.

V gene TRBV11-1 combines with J gene TRBJ1-1; 7 bases agree with TRBD1. The CDR3 contains 14 residues. Germline V CDR1 and CDR2: SGHAT, FQDESV (reference sequence). The J segment lost 5 bases and the V segment lost 6 bases, leaving 9 bases of the junction unmatched. The CDR3 nucleotides read TGTGCCAGCAGTTCAGAGGCAGGGGGGACTGAAGCTTTCTTT. Translated, it gives CASSSEAGGTEAFF. Drawing the rest from reference TRBV11-1 and TRBJ1-1, the complete variable domain is EAEVAQSPRYKITEKSQAVAFWCDPISGHATLYWYRQILGQGPELLVQFQDESVVDDSQLPKDRFSAERLKGVDSTLKIQPAELGDSAMYLCASSSEAGGTEAFFGQGTRLTVV.